A single sample is the source of the 23 T cell receptor beta chains below, sequenced in a study of blood T cell repertoires in COVID-19. The assay was immunoSEQ multiplex PCR, and TCRdb's table has in-frame clones only and misses some. The data hold 220,000 or so clones, with more than 75% observed a single time. The sequenced sample consisted of PBMCs or T cells enriched from blood (not recorded which). The receptor source for this set is a woman between 50 and 59 years old who had recovered from COVID-19.

Only a few counts were recorded for this clone. The chain joins TRBV3-1 (or the pseudogene TRBV3-2) to TRBJ2-3; TRBD2 matches at 14 bases. Germline V gene data show CDR1 as LGHDT and CDR2 as YNNKEL (reference sequence). J lost 5 bases, V lost 3 bases, and 7 bases had no gene match. The CDR3 extends over 17 amino acids. The CDR3 coding sequence is TGTGCCAGCAGCCAGGAGACTAGCGGGGGGGCTGAAGATACGCAGTATTTT. This gives the protein CASSQETSGGAEDTQYF.

J is TRBJ2-1 and V is TRBV2, with TRBD2 matching 7 bases. Trimming took 2 bases from V and 4 from J; bases not matched to a gene: 14. This CDR3 spans 18 amino acids. CDR1 and CDR2 from the germline V gene are SNHLY and FYNNEI. DNA of the CDR3: TGTGCCAGCAGTGAATTTCGGGCGGGGGACGGCCAATACAATGAGCAGTTCTTC. Translated: CASSEFRAGDGQYNEQFF.

This sequence joins TRBV9 and TRBJ2-1, with TRBD1 as a possible D gene (6 bases). The CDR3 has 14 amino acids. Germline V lookup: CDR1 SGDLS, CDR2 YYNGEE. Trimming took 4 bases from V and 2 from J, leaving 10 bases between them. In DNA, the CDR3 is TGTGCCAGCAGCCCAGAGGGGGCCTACAATGAGCAGTTCTTC. Translation: CASSPEGAYNEQFF. Together with reference TRBV9 and TRBJ2-1, the CDR3 gives the full variable domain: DSGVTQTPKHLITATGQRVTLRCSPRSGDLSVYWYQQSLDQGLQFLIQYYNGEERAKGNILERFSAQQFPDLHSELNLSSLELGDSALYFCASSPEGAYNEQFFGPGTRLTVL.

The genes are TRBV4-2 and TRBJ1-6, with D hard to call. CDR3 length: 16 amino acids. The V and J ends lost 4 bases and 9 bases respectively, with 19 bases between them. From germline, CDR1 is LGHNA and CDR2 YNFKEQ. The CDR3 reads CASSREPGLLFSPLHF. The CDR3 DNA reads TGTGCCAGCAGCCGAGAACCCGGTCTATTATTTTCACCCCTCCACTTT.

This chain uses TRBV10-2 with TRBJ1-2; D is perhaps TRBD1 (6 bases). The V end lost 8 bases, the J end lost 5 bases, and 18 bases lay between the germline ends. Per the germline V gene, CDR1 is WSHSY and CDR2 is SAAADI. The CDR3 is made up of 14 amino acids. The CDR3 here is CASSLQGGAYGYTF. CDR3 in DNA: TGCGCCAGCTCCTTACAAGGGGGGGCGTATGGCTACACCTTC.

V gene TRBV27 combines with J gene TRBJ2-3; perhaps TRBD1 as D (6 bases). This CDR3 is built from 17 residues. The ends were cut back, 2 bases at V and 0 bases at J, with 15 bases in the middle. Germline CDR1 MNHEY, CDR2 SMNVEV (reference sequence). CDR3 in DNA: TGTGCCAGCAGTTTAGGGACAACTCTCACTAGCACAGATACGCAGTATTTT. Its translation is CASSLGTTLTSTDTQYF.

The V gene is TRBV2, the J gene TRBJ1-5; TRBD1 is a possible D gene (5 bases). Trimming removed 7 bases at V and 1 base at J, with 5 bases between. Looked up from germline, CDR1 is SNHLY and CDR2 is FYNNEI. This CDR3 region has 12 residues. The CDR3 DNA reads as TGTGCCAGCAAGGGGAGCAATCAGCCCCAGCATTTT. The encoded protein is CASKGSNQPQHF.

The rearrangement links TRBV2 to TRBJ2-7, with D tentatively TRBD1 (5 bases). The CDR3 covers 13 residues. The germline CDR1 and CDR2 sequences are SNHLY and FYNNEI. Trimming took 7 bases from V and 3 from J, leaving 13 bases between them. In DNA form, the CDR3 reads TGTGCCAGCACCGGACAATGGAACTACGAGCAGTACTTC. Its protein is CASTGQWNYEQYF.

This chain connects TRBV2 to TRBJ1-2, with 7 bases fitting TRBD1. CDR3 size: 14 residues. Trimming cost V 7 bases and J 5 bases; bases outside gene matches: 10. CDR1 and CDR2 from the germline V gene are SNHLY and FYNNEI. DNA for the CDR3: TGTGCCAGCACAACACAGGGGCGCGGATATGGCTACACCTTC. Translating it yields CASTTQGRGYGYTF.

This clone occurred once. The chain combines TRBV7-2 with TRBJ1-4, with a tentative D call TRBD1 (6 bases). There are 15 residues in the CDR3. Germline V gene lookup returns CDR1 SGHTA and CDR2 FQGNSA. The germline V and J ends were trimmed by 5 bases and 2 bases, with 12 bases remaining between them. For the CDR3, the DNA is TGTGCCAGCAGCATACAAACAGGGACTAATGAAAAACTGTTTTTT. Protein: CASSIQTGTNEKLFF.

The gene calls are TRBV9 and TRBJ2-7; D remains ambiguous. Deletions cut 4 bases from V and 0 bases from J, with 14 bases between. CDR3 size: 15 residues. The germline CDR1 and CDR2 sequences are SGDLS and YYNGEE. The CDR3 reads CASSLRDTYSYEQYF. In DNA, the CDR3 is TGTGCCAGCAGCCTCCGTGACACTTACTCCTACGAGCAGTACTTC.

This clone was observed once. V is TRBV4-3 and J is TRBJ2-2, with 11 bases matching TRBD2. The J segment lost 3 bases and the V segment lost 2 bases, leaving 8 bases of the junction unmatched. The CDR3 covers 18 residues. From germline, CDR1 is LGHNA and CDR2 YSLEER. CDR3 region: CASSQTPTSGGYTGELFF. In nucleotides, the CDR3 is TGCGCCAGCAGCCAAACACCTACTAGCGGGGGATACACCGGGGAGCTGTTTTTT.

The rearrangement uses TRBV6-5 and TRBJ2-3; the D gene is possibly TRBD1 (5 bases). V was pared by 7 bases and J by 6 bases, with 11 bases between. This CDR3 region has 12 residues. Germline CDR1 MNHEY, CDR2 SVGAGI. The CDR3 sequence is CASTRTRDTQYF. CDR3 sequence (DNA): TGTGCCAGCACACGGACAAGGGATACGCAGTATTTT.

The gene calls are TRBV5-4 and TRBJ2-5; D not resolved. The CDR3 contains 12 residues. Germline V gene lookup returns CDR1 SGHNT and CDR2 YYREEE (reference sequence). V was pared by 3 bases and J by 0 bases, with 3 bases between. The CDR3 DNA is TGTGCCAGCAGCTATAACCAAGAGACCCAGTACTTC. This encodes CASSYNQETQYF.

The chain employs TRBV28 and TRBJ2-5, with TRBD2 matching over 13 bases. This CDR3 has 15 amino acids. Germline CDR1 and CDR2: MDHEN and SYDVKM. Trimming at V came to 6 bases and at J to 3 bases, leaving 4 bases not matched to a gene. The DNA of the CDR3 is TGTGCCAGCAGCCGCGGACTAGCGGGAGAAGAGACCCAGTACTTC. As protein: CASSRGLAGEETQYF.

This chain connects TRBV4-1 to TRBJ1-5, with a tentative D call TRBD1 (5 bases). Germline assignment: CDR1 MGHRA and CDR2 YSYEKL. Trimming removed 0 bases from V and 6 bases from J, with 18 bases in between. The CDR3 loop spans 17 amino acids. The DNA for the CDR3 is TGCGCCAGCAGCCAAGATGTTGGGGCCCCCCGTTTTCAGCCCCAGCATTTT. Translation: CASSQDVGAPRFQPQHF.

V gene TRBV9 combines with J gene TRBJ1-6; D not certain. CDR1 is SGDLS and CDR2 is YYNGEE in the germline V gene. Trimming removed 4 bases from V and 7 bases from J, with 6 bases in between. This CDR3 comprises 12 residues. This CDR3 reads CASSSRNSPLHF. The CDR3 DNA sequence: TGTGCCAGCAGCTCTCGGAATTCACCCCTCCACTTT.

The rearrangement joins TRBV7-2 to TRBJ2-5; 10 bases are shared with TRBD1. This CDR3 is 19 amino acids long. Germline CDR1 is SGHTA and CDR2 is FQGNSA. V lost 6 bases, J lost 7 bases, and 23 bases stayed unmatched. The CDR3 sequence is CASSFLMRGTGDFKGTQYF. For the CDR3, the DNA is TGTGCCAGCAGTTTTCTAATGCGAGGGACAGGGGATTTCAAGGGGACCCAGTACTTC. Combining the CDR3 with reference TRBV7-2 and TRBJ2-5 gives the whole variable domain GAGVSQSPSNKVTEKGKDVELRCDPISGHTALYWYRQSLGQGLEFLIYFQGNSAPDKSGLPSDRFSAERTGGSVSTLTIQRTQQEDSAVYLCASSFLMRGTGDFKGTQYFGPGTRLLVL.

The gene calls are TRBV5-1 and TRBJ2-6; no clear D gene. The germline V gene encodes CDR1 SGHRS and CDR2 YFSETQ. The CDR3 contains 16 residues. Trimming removed 4 bases from V and 1 base from J, with 12 bases in between. This CDR3 reads CASSPPTTSGANVLTF. The DNA for the CDR3 is TGCGCCAGCAGCCCGCCCACGACATCTGGGGCCAACGTCCTGACTTTC.

The chain has TRBV4-1 and TRBJ1-5; D perhaps matches TRBD1 (5 bases). CDR1 is MGHRA and CDR2 is YSYEKL in the germline V gene. The length of the CDR3 is 16 residues. V gave up 0 bases and J gave up 6 bases, with 15 bases separating them. The CDR3 DNA is TGCGCCAGCAGCCAAGACTCTAGTAGCAGGGCTCAGCCCCAGCATTTT. Translated, it gives CASSQDSSSRAQPQHF.

This clone appeared once. The gene calls are TRBV5-4 and TRBJ1-2, with TRBD1 identical over 9 bases. From germline, CDR1 is SGHNT and CDR2 YYREEE (reference sequence). J was trimmed by 4 bases and V by 3 bases; bases with no gene match: 4. The length of the CDR3 is 14 residues. Here the CDR3 DNA reads TGTGCCAGCAGCTCGGGACAGGGTCTCTATGGCTACACCTTC. Translating gives CASSSGQGLYGYTF.

The chain carries TRBV18 and TRBJ2-2; D unresolved. The CDR3 is 12 amino acids. The V end lost 3 bases, the J end lost 4 bases, and 3 bases lay between the germline ends. Germline values: CDR1 KGHSH, CDR2 LQKENI. CDR3: CASSPLTGELFF. CDR3 bases: TGTGCCAGCTCACCTCTCACCGGGGAGCTGTTTTTT. The entire variable domain, with the rest obtained from reference TRBV18 and TRBJ2-2, is as follows: NAGVMQNPRHLVRRRGQEARLRCSPMKGHSHVYWYRQLPEEGLKFMVYLQKENIIDESGMPKERFSAEFPKEGPSILRIQQVVRGDSAAYFCASSPLTGELFFGEGSRLTVL.

V usage is TRBV5-5 and J usage is TRBJ2-5; 10 bases match TRBD2. CDR1 is SGHKS and CDR2 is YYEKEE in the germline V gene (reference sequence). V lost 3 bases, J lost 5 bases, and 7 bases stayed unmatched. This CDR3 spans 15 amino acids. CDR3 bases: TGTGCCAGCAGCTCCGCCCTAGCGGGAGTGGAGACCCAGTACTTC. Translation gives CASSSALAGVETQYF.